The sample holds a few counts of the clone carrying this T cell receptor beta chain. Its antigen is currently unknown. This sample was taken from a study of T cell repertoires in cytomegalovirus infection. Study overall: Public TCR beta signature analysis indicated the presence of both CMV infection and matching HLA type.

The CDR3 has 16 amino acids. Trimming stripped 0 bases from V and 4 bases from J, with 14 bases between. Germline assignment: CDR1 SGDLS and CDR2 YYNGEE. From the reads, TCRdb called clonotypes with MiXCR, one entry per CDR3 protein. The table lists hundreds of thousands of distinct CDR3 sequences, less than 35% of them singletons. General observations from the study: The ex vivo response was dominated by HLA-C-restricted CMV-specific TCR beta clonotypes.

This chain connects TRBV9 to TRBJ1-5, with a possible D match to TRBD1 (6 bases). The specimen was cultured CD8+ T cells from PBMCs, collected from culture after CMV antigen stimulation. The receptor's source is a human donor in good health (CMV status not recorded). Some clones in this sample may be carry-over from other donors' samples. As DNA, the CDR3 is TGTGCCAGCAGCGTAGGTTCCGGAGGGGGTAATCAGCCCCAGCATTTT. Translation: CASSVGSGGGNQPQHF.